The 2 T cell receptor beta chains below were found in one sample sequenced in a study of cytomegalovirus exposure and HLA in healthy donors. Primers included in the PCR were 60 Vbeta and 13 Jbeta primers. The table came from immunoSEQ multiplex PCR; TCRdb's copy has only in-frame clones and leaves some out. The data hold more than 95,000 clones, with about 80% observed a single time. Sequencing was carried out using PBMCs. These TCRs come from a man aged 35 to 55 in good health and CMV-seropositive.

The chain joins TRBV7-2 to TRBJ2-1, with 10 bases identical to TRBD1. Trimming removed 3 bases from V and 5 bases from J; junction bases left unmatched: 10. Germline assignment: CDR1 SGHTA and CDR2 FQGNSA. The CDR3 covers 17 residues. For the CDR3, the DNA is TGTGCCAGCAGCTTTCATGGACCGGGACAGGGGAACAATGAGCAGTTCTTC. Translated, it gives CASSFHGPGQGNNEQFF.

The genes are TRBV29-1 and TRBJ1-3; tentative D call: TRBD1 (5 bases). The CDR3 runs to 13 residues. The germline V and J ends were trimmed by 5 bases and 0 bases, with 8 bases remaining between them. Germline-derived CDR1 and CDR2 are SQVTM and ANQGSEA. The CDR3 coding sequence is TGCAGCGTTTCCCAGGGCTCTGGAAACACCATATATTTT. This encodes CSVSQGSGNTIYF.